The present entry profiles one TCR beta chain with its context. The study drew participants aged about 18 to 89 years from some 25 US areas. Two consecutive negative NP/OP PCR tests, clearance, or resolved symptoms defined Cohort 3 recovery. Germline CDR1 SGHVS, CDR2 FQNEAQ. The CDR3 length is 12 residues. The V gene lost 1 base and the J gene lost 13 bases, with 11 bases spanning the gap. Per the original data handling: Cell counts per sample came from amplifying reference gene primers. TCRdb keeps only in-frame clones here, not all; method: immunoSEQ multiplex PCR. From that table come the V and J calls and clone size; the DNA was used to work out D and trimming. The sample yields some 250,000 clones, 82% seen once. The record originates from a study of blood T cell repertoires in COVID-19.

The receptor was derived from a man aged 35 to 55 who had recovered from COVID-19. The sample comprised PBMCs or T cells enriched from blood (not recorded which). The chain has TRBV7-8 and TRBJ2-1; a weak D match, TRBD2 (6 bases). The CDR3 bases are TGTGCCAGCAGCTTAGGGGTAGCGGTACAGTTCTTC. Its protein is CASSLGVAVQFF. Together with reference TRBV7-8 and TRBJ2-1, the CDR3 gives the full variable domain: GAGVSQSPRYKVAKRGQDVALRCDPISGHVSLFWYQQALGQGPEFLTYFQNEAQLDKSGLPSDRFFAERPEGSVSTLKIQRTQQEDSAVYLCASSLGVAVQFFGPGTRLTVL.